The T cell receptor beta chain under discussion was sequenced for a study of long-term antiretroviral therapy in people with HIV. Germline V gene lookup returns CDR1 MNHNY and CDR2 SVGAGI (reference sequence). With 7 bases removed from V and 6 bases from J, the gap between germline ends came to 15 bases. The CDR3 contains 14 residues. Overall study findings and caveats: ART adherence, viral resistance and therapy changes were undocumented. Specimen acquisition occurred between about 2003 and 2017, potentially under older ART regimens.

No donor had fewer than one pre-ART PBMC sample or fewer than two post-ART PBMC samples. A remark on this clone: Its antigen is as yet unknown.

Researchers ran immunoSEQ v3.0 at survey level. Only in-frame clones appear in the TCRdb table, and some are missing; sequencing was by immunoSEQ multiplex PCR. Among 20,000 to 25,000 clones, about 88% were seen once, and the ten largest hold approximately 5.9%. The genes are TRBV6-6 and TRBJ1-4, with a tentative D call TRBD1 (5 bases). Sequencing was performed on unsorted PBMCs, taken 0.6 years after starting antiretroviral therapy. The source of this sequence is a man aged 55 to 70 with HIV. The CDR3 loop is CASNPGPVDEKLFF. The CDR3 coding sequence is TGTGCCAGCAACCCGGGACCAGTGGATGAAAAACTGTTTTTT.